The 9 T cell receptor beta chains listed next were all sequenced from one sample in a study of identifying expanded T cells in peripheral blood. Repertoires were generated with immunoSEQ multiplex PCR, while TCRdb's copy carries only in-frame clones and drops some. The sample holds around 60,000 clones, approximately 80% seen once. The material sequenced was blood. The receptors come from a person aged 18 to 70 in good health.

The chain joins TRBV11-3 to TRBJ2-1; TRBD2 aligns across 7 bases. Unmatched junction bases numbered 4, after V lost 1 base and J lost 4 bases. The CDR3 length is 15 residues. Germline V gene data show CDR1 as SGHNT and CDR2 as YENEEA. This CDR3 reads CASSLAVGGYNEQFF. The CDR3 DNA reads TGTGCCAGCAGCTTAGCGGTGGGAGGGTACAATGAGCAGTTCTTC.

In this sample, this clone turned up a few times. The chain combines TRBV10-3 with TRBJ1-2, with TRBD1 matching 11 bases. Germline V CDR1 and CDR2: ENHRY, SYGVKD. CDR3 length equals 15 residues. After removal of 1 base from V and 6 bases from J, the junction contained 4 bases not matched to a gene. CDR3 bases: TGTGCCATCAGTGAGTTAGGACAGGGGGCTGATGGCTACACCTTC. It specifies CAISELGQGADGYTF.

The J gene is TRBJ1-2, the V gene TRBV5-1; unclear D gene. Germline CDR1 and CDR2: SGHRS and YFSETQ. The CDR3 extends over 13 amino acids. The V gene lost 0 bases and the J gene lost 2 bases, with 5 bases spanning the gap. This CDR3 is CASSLASNYGYTF. The CDR3 DNA is TGCGCCAGCAGCTTGGCTTCGAACTATGGCTACACCTTC.

This clone is a singleton in its sample. The J gene is TRBJ2-2, the V gene TRBV7-7; 9 bases are a match to TRBD2. The CDR3 is made up of 15 amino acids. J gave up 1 base and V 5 bases, and 2 bases lay outside the gene matches. From germline, CDR1 is SSHAT and CDR2 FNYEAQ (reference sequence). For the CDR3, the DNA is TGTGCCAGCAGCCCGACTAGCGGGAACACCGGGGAGCTGTTTTTT. This translates into CASSPTSGNTGELFF.

This rearrangement joins TRBV19 to TRBJ2-1; D ambiguous. Germline loops: CDR1 LNHDA, CDR2 SQIVND (reference sequence). The V gene lost 5 bases and the J gene lost 4 bases, with 12 bases spanning the gap. This CDR3 is built from 14 residues. As DNA, the CDR3 is TGTGCCAGTAGTTCGCAGACCCCATACAATGAGCAGTTCTTC. It is translated as CASSSQTPYNEQFF.

The chain has TRBV30 and TRBJ1-3; the D is unclear. Germline CDR1 reads GTSNPN; CDR2 reads SVGIG (reference sequence). Trimming removed 3 bases from V and 8 bases from J, with 17 bases in between. The CDR3 is 14 residues long. The CDR3 spells CAWRVGRGIDTIYF. In DNA form, the CDR3 reads TGTGCCTGGAGAGTGGGCCGGGGTATTGACACCATATATTTT.

The rearrangement links TRBV4-3 to TRBJ2-7; 9 bases align to TRBD1. This CDR3 region has 14 residues. V lost 6 bases to trimming and J lost 5 bases; unmatched junction nucleotides: 8. CDR1 and CDR2 (germline): LGHNA, YSLEER. The CDR3 bases are TGCGCCAGCAGTCAGGACAGGGGTGAACACGAGCAGTACTTC. Translating it yields CASSQDRGEHEQYF.

This clone has only a few counts. The gene calls are TRBV6-1 and TRBJ2-1; TRBD2 matches at 8 bases. The CDR3 totals 14 residues. From germline, CDR1 is MNHNS and CDR2 SASEGT. The DNA of the CDR3 is TGTGCTACCCAGAGCGGGGGATCCTACAATGAGCAGTTCTTC. Translated: CATQSGGSYNEQFF.

The chain couples TRBV10-2 to TRBJ2-3; D gene uncertain. CDR1 WSHSY and CDR2 SAAADI come from the germline V gene. V lost 0 bases to trimming and J lost 4 bases, with 14 bases between them. The CDR3 loop spans 16 amino acids. The CDR3 DNA sequence: TGCGCCAGCAGTGAGTCGCGGCCTCCTGGACCAGATACGCAGTATTTT. Residues: CASSESRPPGPDTQYF.